This T cell receptor (beta chain) was sequenced during a study of cytomegalovirus exposure and HLA in healthy donors. Notes on the study in general: Analyzed later, association rates of TCRs varied across HLA loci, with DRB1 most and HLA-C fewest.

As regards this clone: Its antigen is unidentified.

PCR was performed using 60 Vbeta and 13 Jbeta primers. Sequencing used immunoSEQ multiplex PCR; TCRdb keeps in-frame clones, though not all of them. The sample carries 150,000 to 200,000 clones, 9.5% recorded once. The CDR3 length is 13 residues. The receptor was isolated from a woman between 25 and 40 years old in good health and CMV-seropositive. The rearrangement links TRBV21-1 to TRBJ1-6; the table gives TRBD1 as D, unverified against the DNA. TRBV21-1 is annotated as a pseudogene. Sequenced material: PBMCs. The CDR3 bases are TGTGCCAGCAGAAGGGGAAGGAACTCACCCCTCCACTTT. Protein: CASRRGRNSPLHF.